This T cell receptor beta chain was documented in a study of regulatory and conventional T cells in breast cancer (dated by TCRdb to between 2015 and 2016). With regard to this clonotype: It lacks a known antigen. Germline and junction disagree at one end, which may indicate a read error.

CDR3 length: 16 amino acids, cysteine to phenylalanine. The read is trimmed to its CDR3 DNA, 48 bases read in frame from base 1. CDR1 and CDR2 were assigned from the germline V gene as MDHEN and SYDVKM. Libraries came from PCR. The instrument given in TCRdb is Illumina MiSeq. TCRdb trimmed public reads at Q25 via fastp, called clones via MiXCR and kept in-frame beta chains. All rows with the same CDR3 protein become a single entry with the most common DNA and genes. The sample yields around 16,000 distinct CDR3 sequences; 25% to 40% were counted once. The top ten clonotypes cover less than 2% of the sample.

Specimen: conventional T cells from blood. This chain joins TRBV28 to TRBJ2-2; the D segment might be TRBD1 or TRBD2, since each matches 5 bases. This TCR came from a female donor in good health. CDR3 reads: CVSSLRDGANTGELFF. The DNA reads as follows: TGTGTCAGCAGTCTCCGGGACGGAGCCAACACCGGGGAGCTGTTTTTT.